These 19 T cell receptor beta chains share one sample of origin, sequenced in a study of blood T cells in healthy people across ages. Next came a second PCR, run for about 6 to 12 cycles, which used a sample-barcoded 5' primer along with a J-beta primer mix. One entry per CDR3 protein, called by TCRdb with MiXCR from the 5' RACE reads. The sample includes 1.8 million or so distinct CDR3 sequences, about 39% seen only once; the top ten take about 23%. Sequenced material: blood. The origin of the receptors is a human donor in good health.

V and J are TRBV7-2 and TRBJ2-5; 9 bases fit TRBD1. In germline, CDR1 is SGHTA, CDR2 FQGNSA. After removal of 4 bases from V and 3 bases from J, the junction contained 3 bases not matched to a gene. The CDR3 contains 14 residues. The CDR3: CASSYGTGKETQYF. The CDR3 DNA reads TGTGCCAGCAGCTACGGGACAGGGAAAGAGACCCAGTACTTC.

At least ten counts were recorded for this clonotype. V gene TRBV7-2 combines with J gene TRBJ1-2, with D tentatively TRBD1 (5 bases). CDR1 SGHTA and CDR2 FQGNSA come from the germline V gene. V was cut by 2 bases and J by 5 bases, with 12 bases left in between. The CDR3 contains 14 residues. The CDR3 loop reads CASSLSRVGYGYTF. CDR3 nucleotide sequence: TGTGCCAGCAGCTTAAGCAGGGTCGGGTATGGCTACACCTTC.

V usage is TRBV3-1 and J usage is TRBJ2-3, with D possibly being TRBD2 (5 bases). This CDR3 comprises 13 residues. CDR1 LGHDT and CDR2 YNNKEL come from the germline V gene (reference sequence). V gave up 7 bases and J gave up 5 bases, with 13 bases separating them. This CDR3 is CASTSFEGDTQYF. In nucleotides, the CDR3 is TGTGCCAGCACCAGCTTCGAGGGAGATACGCAGTATTTT.

The chain uses TRBV11-1 and TRBJ2-7; TRBD2 matches at 14 bases. With V trimmed by 6 bases and J by 1 base, 11 bases remained unmatched. CDR3 length: 18 amino acids. Germline V lookup: CDR1 SGHAT, CDR2 FQDESV (reference sequence). CDR3 sequence (DNA): TGTGCCAGCAGTAAGAGGACTAGCGGGGGGACTTTTTCCTACGAGCAGTACTTC. Protein sequence: CASSKRTSGGTFSYEQYF.

The gene calls are TRBV2 and TRBJ2-3; TRBD2 matches at 11 bases. Germline trimming cut 1 base from V and 6 bases from J; bases unmatched to any gene: 6. Germline V gene lookup returns CDR1 SNHLY and CDR2 FYNNEI. The CDR3 has 16 residues. The CDR3 nucleotides read TGTGCCAGCAGTGAAGAAACTAGCGGGGGAGAGGATACGCAGTATTTT. Amino acids: CASSEETSGGEDTQYF.

Worth noting for this clonotype: This may arise from a read error, as a much more abundant clone is one base away. This chain uses TRBV20-1 with TRBJ2-1; the match to TRBD2 covers 13 bases. The end of the DNA fits TRBJ2-7 better, so the J call may be wrong. In germline, CDR1 is DFQATT, CDR2 SNEGSKA (reference sequence). CDR3 length: 15 residues. The CDR3 loop is CSASGTSGVNNEQYF. The CDR3, as DNA: TGCAGTGCATCCGGGACTAGCGGGGTGAACAATGAGCAGTACTTC.

The gene calls are TRBV15 and TRBJ2-3, with TRBD2 as a possible D gene (6 bases). The V and J ends lost 2 bases and 7 bases respectively, with 16 bases between them. This CDR3 is 15 amino acids long. Germline loops: CDR1 LNHNV, CDR2 YYDKDF (reference sequence). The CDR3 region has the DNA TGTGCCACCAGCAGACCTCACGCCGGAGGGTATACGCAGTATTTT. Translation: CATSRPHAGGYTQYF.

This clonotype was detected only a few times. The chain has TRBV3-1 and TRBJ1-2, with D tentatively TRBD1 (5 bases). The germline V and J ends were trimmed by 6 bases and 2 bases, with 13 bases remaining between them. Germline-derived CDR1 and CDR2 are LGHDT and YNNKEL (reference sequence). This CDR3 has 14 amino acids. The chain's CDR3 is CASSRRAGNYGYTF. Written as DNA, the CDR3 is TGTGCCAGCAGTCGGAGGGCAGGGAACTATGGCTACACCTTC. Complete variable domain (other parts from reference TRBV3-1 and TRBJ1-2): DTAVSQTPKYLVTQMGNDKSIKCEQNLGHDTMYWYKQDSKKFLKIMFSYNNKELIINETVPNRFSPKSPDKAHLNLHINSLELGDSAVYFCASSRRAGNYGYTFGSGTRLTVV.

This clonotype was seen once. The junction differs from germline at one of its ends, possibly a read error. The V gene is TRBV5-1, the J gene TRBJ1-5; D perhaps matches TRBD1 (5 bases). The CDR3 covers 15 residues. CDR1 is SGHRS, CDR2 YFSETQ, per germline. This CDR3 is CASSLGTPSNQPRHF. The CDR3 nucleotides are TGCGCCAGCAGCTTGGGGACACCTAGCAATCAGCCCCGGCATTTT.

The V and J genes are TRBV6-1 and TRBJ1-1, with 9 bases lining up with TRBD1. Trimming cost V 6 bases and J 4 bases; bases outside gene matches: 6. Germline CDR1 and CDR2: MNHNS and SASEGT. The CDR3 runs to 14 residues. CDR3 amino acids: CASRETGGGTEAFF. CDR3 nucleotide sequence: TGTGCCAGCAGGGAGACAGGGGGGGGCACTGAAGCTTTCTTT.

Note on this clonotype: A much larger clone sits a single nucleotide away, making a read error possible. The chain uses TRBV29-1 and TRBJ2-6; either TRBD1 or TRBD2 may fit D (5 bases each). Trimming stripped 6 bases from V and 0 bases from J, with 12 bases between. The CDR3 is 15 residues long. The V gene's germline CDR1 is SQVTM and CDR2 ANQGSEA. CDR3 in amino acids: CSVRGPYSGANVLTF. In DNA form, the CDR3 reads TGCAGCGTGAGGGGACCGTACTCTGGGGCCAACGTCCTGACTTTC. The whole variable domain, remainder taken from reference TRBV29-1 and TRBJ2-6, is SAVISQKPSRDICQRGTSLTIQCQVDSQVTMMFWYRQQPGQSLTLIATANQGSEATYESGFVIDKFPISRPNLTFSTLTVSNMSPEDSSIYLCSVRGPYSGANVLTFGAGSRLTVL.

A few counts support this clonotype. The chain joins TRBV7-2 to TRBJ1-5; 9 positions match TRBD1. CDR3 length: 17 amino acids. V lost 1 base, J lost 7 bases, and 11 bases stayed unmatched. CDR1 is SGHTA, CDR2 FQGNSA, per germline. This CDR3 reads CASSLVAAGQGHQPQHF. DNA of the CDR3: TGTGCCAGCAGCTTAGTGGCAGCGGGACAGGGTCACCAGCCCCAGCATTTT.

The chain carries TRBV12-3 or TRBV12-4 and TRBJ1-1; tentative D call: TRBD1 (5 bases). V shed 1 base and J shed 3 bases, with 9 bases lying between them. The length of the CDR3 is 14 residues. CDR3 DNA sequence: TGTGCCAGCAGTTTAGGGGGCATTCACACTGAAGCTTTCTTT. This sequence encodes CASSLGGIHTEAFF.

V and J are TRBV6-1 and TRBJ1-2; D call uncertain. Germline lookup yields CDR1 MNHNS and CDR2 SASEGT. The CDR3 totals 16 residues. The ends were cut back, 0 bases at V and 2 bases at J, with 13 bases in the middle. In nucleotides, the CDR3 is TGTGCCAGCAGTGAAGCGCACCGGCAGGCCAACTATGGCTACACCTTC. Protein product: CASSEAHRQANYGYTF.

The table lists this clonotype with a few counts. Here the CDR3 DNA reads TGTGCCAGCAGTTTCCAAACAGGAGACGGAAGGAATGAGCAGTTCTTC. This gives the protein CASSFQTGDGRNEQFF. V is TRBV6-4 and J is TRBJ2-1; possibly TRBD1 for D (5 bases). Germline V gene lookup returns CDR1 MRHNA and CDR2 SNTAGT. V was pared by 5 bases and J by 7 bases, with 21 bases between. There are 16 residues in the CDR3.

This clonotype was detected only a few times. This rearrangement joins TRBV14 to TRBJ2-6, with a possible D match to TRBD1 (6 bases). CDR1 and CDR2 from the germline V gene are SGHDN and FVKESK. Trimming removed 3 bases at V and 4 bases at J, with 19 bases between. The CDR3 spans 18 residues. The CDR3 DNA reads as TGTGCCAGCAGCCAGGCGAGACAGGCCCCTTTGGGGGCCAACGTCCTGACTTTC. It yields the protein CASSQARQAPLGANVLTF.

This clonotype appeared a few times. The V and J genes are TRBV3-1 and TRBJ1-2; D is undetermined. CDR1 and CDR2 (germline): LGHDT, YNNKEL (reference sequence). This CDR3 has 15 amino acids. With 4 bases removed from V and 4 bases from J, the gap between germline ends came to 16 bases. CDR3 amino acids: CASSPSLDKGYGYTF. As DNA, the CDR3 is TGTGCCAGCAGCCCCTCCTTAGACAAAGGCTATGGCTACACCTTC.

This chain joins TRBV28 and TRBJ2-4; 10 bases are a match to TRBD2. The J call may not be correct, given that the DNA end is closer to TRBJ2-7. The CDR3 contains 15 residues. Germline CDR1 MDHEN, CDR2 SYDVKM. In DNA, the CDR3 is TGTGCCAGCAGTTCCACTCAGCGGGGGGGCTACGAGCAGTACTTC. Its translation: CASSSTQRGGYEQYF.

This chain uses TRBV27 with TRBJ2-7; D is uncertain. The CDR3 sequence is 15 residues long. With 4 bases removed from V and 2 bases from J, the gap between germline ends came to 15 bases. Per the germline V gene, CDR1 is MNHEY and CDR2 is SMNVEV (reference sequence). The CDR3 DNA reads as TGTGCCAGCAGTTCCCGGGCCCCATCGGCCTACGAGCAGTACTTC. Its protein product is CASSSRAPSAYEQYF.